These 8 T cell receptor beta chains were sequenced from one sample in a study of T cells in Graves' hyperthyroidism and ophthalmopathy (dated by TCRdb to about 2019). Libraries were built with multiplex PCR. Sequencing used an Illumina HiSeq 2000. The TCR beta CDR3 regions were amplified from RNA transcripts. For the first round of RT-PCR on the TCR CDR3, the HTBI primer set was used together with the Qiagen OneStep RT-PCR kit. TCRdb handled the public reads itself, with Q25 trimming in fastp and clone calling in MiXCR, and kept productive beta chains. Here each entry gathers all rows of one CDR3 protein and keeps the most common genes and DNA. The sample contains nearly 750,000 distinct CDR3 sequences, 35% of them found a single time. The ten top clones hold more than 25% of the sample. The material sequenced was blood. The receptors were gathered from a woman aged 35 to 49 with Graves' hyperthyroidism.

This clonotype was detected a few times. The chain recombines TRBV7-9 with TRBJ2-2; a weak D match, TRBD1 (8 bases). The CDR3 is 14 amino acids. Between the trimmed V and J ends, which lost 7 bases and 7 bases, there was a span of 16 bases. CDR1 SEHNR and CDR2 FQNEAQ come from the germline V gene (reference sequence). The CDR3 loop is CASNMDREGGELFF. As DNA, the CDR3 is TGTGCCAGCAACATGGACAGGGAGGGCGGGGAGCTGTTTTTT.

The rearrangement uses TRBV10-3 and TRBJ2-5, with D perhaps matching TRBD1 or TRBD2 (6 bases each). V lost 4 bases and J 5 bases, leaving 11 bases between the germline ends. This CDR3 is built from 13 residues. Germline CDR1 is ENHRY and CDR2 is SYGVKD. CDR3 protein: CAISVGGSETQYF. For the CDR3, the DNA is TGTGCCATCAGTGTGGGGGGCAGTGAGACCCAGTACTTC.

There are a few counts of this clonotype. The chain has TRBV10-3 and TRBJ2-6; 8 nucleotides agree with TRBD1. The ends lost 10 bases at V and 0 bases at J; junction bases unmatched: 14. Germline values: CDR1 ENHRY, CDR2 SYGVKD. The CDR3 loop spans 18 amino acids. The CDR3 coding sequence is TGTGCCAGCAGCGGACAGGGTGAGCTTCCCTCTGGGGCCAACGTCCTGACTTTC. Amino acids: CASSGQGELPSGANVLTF.

V is TRBV24-1 and J is TRBJ2-7; D uncertain. Trimming took off 9 bases at V and 4 bases at J, with 0 bases between the two ends. The CDR3 totals 8 residues. Germline V CDR1 and CDR2: KGHDR, SFDVKD. The CDR3 bases are TGTGCCACCTACGAGCAGTACTTC. It encodes CATYEQYF.

J is TRBJ1-1 and V is TRBV27; 9 bases agree with TRBD1. V dropped 6 bases and J dropped 4; count of bases not matched to a gene: 12. The CDR3 is 16 residues long. The germline gives CDR1 MNHEY, CDR2 SMNVEV (reference sequence). The DNA for the CDR3 is TGTGCCAGCAGAAGGGGACAGGGCAGTTTTGGCACTGAAGCTTTCTTT. Protein: CASRRGQGSFGTEAFF.

Points on this clonotype: Just one base apart from a much larger clone, this may be a read error. As the CDR3 is not closed by the conserved phenylalanine or tryptophan, this likely results from a read error. This sequence joins TRBV15 and TRBJ1-1; a possible D gene is TRBD1 (6 bases). The CDR3 length is 17 residues. V gave up 3 bases and J gave up 0 bases, with 17 bases separating them. Germline-derived CDR1 and CDR2 are LNHNV and YYDKDF (reference sequence). The CDR3 region has the DNA TGTGCCACCAGCAGCCCGCGCAGGGGAGAATTGAACACTGAAGCTTTCCTT. The encoded protein is CATSSPRRGELNTEAFL.

In its sample, this clonotype was seen many times. The chain links TRBV7-2 to TRBJ1-2; TRBD1 matches 7 bases. The CDR3 length is 16 residues. J was trimmed by 7 bases and V by 4 bases; bases with no gene match: 15. Germline values: CDR1 SGHTA, CDR2 FQGNSA. The CDR3, as DNA: TGTGCCAGCAGCTCCCAAGACAGGGTTGGGTATTTTGGCTACACCTTC. The encoded protein is CASSSQDRVGYFGYTF.

The chain joins TRBV14 to TRBJ2-5; 7 bases fit TRBD1. V dropped 2 bases and J dropped 4; count of bases not matched to a gene: 16. The germline V gene encodes CDR1 SGHDN and CDR2 FVKESK. The CDR3 contains 18 residues. CDR3 amino acids: CASSQLTGEVSFGETQYF. The CDR3 coding sequence is TGTGCCAGCAGCCAACTAACAGGGGAAGTCTCTTTTGGAGAGACCCAGTACTTC.